This T cell receptor beta chain was captured by sequencing in a study of post-analysis software for immune sequencing data. V gave up 0 bases and J gave up 0 bases, with 15 bases separating them. Germline CDR1 reads SQVTM; CDR2 reads ANQGSEA. The CDR3 consists of 17 residues. Study-level points and caveats: The five TRBV segments detected at higher frequency in patients than in controls included TRBV5-6, TRBV5-1 and TRBV20-1. F measure clustering grouped samples strongly by preparation batch. Multiple sclerosis was associated with a significant reduction in normalized Chao1 diversity relative to controls.

Unique molecular identifiers tagged the TCR beta cDNA libraries. The yield from roughly 1 to 10 million T cells was some 500,000 cDNA molecules in total. A single record per CDR3 protein comes from TCRdb applying MiXCR to the PCR reads. The table has roughly 540,000 distinct CDR3 sequences, approximately 31% seen once. This clonotype turned up a few times. Its antigen remains unknown. This receptor was taken from a girl aged 2-17 years with multiple sclerosis. The V and J genes are TRBV29-1 and TRBJ2-4; TRBD1 might be the D (6 bases). Sequenced input: blood. The CDR3 bases are TGCAGCGTTGAAGATCAGGGGTTTAATCTAGCCAAAAACATTCAGTACTTC. This sequence encodes CSVEDQGFNLAKNIQYF.